This T cell receptor (beta chain) was documented in a study of cytomegalovirus exposure and HLA in healthy donors. To note about this clone: Its specificity is not known.

Study results and limitations: Prediction of most subjects' HLA-A and HLA-B alleles by TCR beta sequences was reportedly accurate. Later on, a genetic analysis was performed. It linked a missense variant in DCLRE1C with V- and J-gene trimming of TCR beta.

The CDR3 sequence is 19 residues long. From germline, CDR1 is SGHDT and CDR2 YYEEEE. V was pared by 3 bases and J by 3 bases, with 14 bases of the junction left unmatched. PCR used 60 Vbeta primers and 13 Jbeta primers. Study processing details: Some 12 million shared chains were among the approximately 76 million unique TCR beta chains that a later analysis counted. Sequencing used immunoSEQ multiplex PCR; TCRdb keeps in-frame clones, though not all of them. That table furnishes V, J and clone size, whereas the DNA furnished D and trimming. There are about 150,000 clones in the sample; around 68% occur only once, and 10% lies in the top ten.

This sequence was found in a man younger than 40 in good health and CMV-seropositive. The V and J genes are TRBV5-6 and TRBJ1-6; TRBD1 matches 8 bases. Source material: PBMCs. For the CDR3, the DNA is TGTGCCAGCAGCTCCGTTTACCCGCAGGGGGCCGGCTATAATTCACCCCTCCACTTT. Translating it yields CASSSVYPQGAGYNSPLHF.